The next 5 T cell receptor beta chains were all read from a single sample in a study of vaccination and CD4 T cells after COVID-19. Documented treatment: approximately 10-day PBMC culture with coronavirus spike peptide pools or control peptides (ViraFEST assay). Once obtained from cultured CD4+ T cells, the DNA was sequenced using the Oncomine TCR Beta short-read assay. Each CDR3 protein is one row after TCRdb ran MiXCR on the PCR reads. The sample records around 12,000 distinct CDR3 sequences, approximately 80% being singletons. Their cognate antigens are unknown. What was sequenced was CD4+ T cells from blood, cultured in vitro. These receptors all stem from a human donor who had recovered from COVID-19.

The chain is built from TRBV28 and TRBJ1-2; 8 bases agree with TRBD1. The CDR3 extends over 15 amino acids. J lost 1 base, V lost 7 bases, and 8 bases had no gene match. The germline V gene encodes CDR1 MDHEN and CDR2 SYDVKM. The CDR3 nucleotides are TGTGCCAGCAACCCGCCCGACAGGGGTAACTATGGCTACACCTTC. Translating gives CASNPPDRGNYGYTF.

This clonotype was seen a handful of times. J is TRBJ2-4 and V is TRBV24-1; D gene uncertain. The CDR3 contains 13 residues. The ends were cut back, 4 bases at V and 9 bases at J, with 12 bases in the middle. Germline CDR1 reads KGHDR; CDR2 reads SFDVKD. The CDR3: CATSEDKRSIQYF. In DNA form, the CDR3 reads TGTGCCACCAGTGAGGATAAAAGAAGCATTCAGTACTTC.

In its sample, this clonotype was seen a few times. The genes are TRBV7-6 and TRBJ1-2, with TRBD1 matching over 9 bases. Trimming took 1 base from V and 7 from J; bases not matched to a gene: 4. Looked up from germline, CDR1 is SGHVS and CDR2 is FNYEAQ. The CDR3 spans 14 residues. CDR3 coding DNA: TGTGCCAGCAGCTTAGGGACAGGGGTTTCTGGCTACACCTTC. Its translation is CASSLGTGVSGYTF.

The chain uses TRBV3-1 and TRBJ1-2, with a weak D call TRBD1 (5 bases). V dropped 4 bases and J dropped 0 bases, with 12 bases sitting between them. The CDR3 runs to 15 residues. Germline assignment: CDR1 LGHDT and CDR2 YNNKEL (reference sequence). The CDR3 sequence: CASSPRGGANYGYTF. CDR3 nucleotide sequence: TGTGCCAGCAGCCCTCGGGGGGGGGCTAACTATGGCTACACCTTC.

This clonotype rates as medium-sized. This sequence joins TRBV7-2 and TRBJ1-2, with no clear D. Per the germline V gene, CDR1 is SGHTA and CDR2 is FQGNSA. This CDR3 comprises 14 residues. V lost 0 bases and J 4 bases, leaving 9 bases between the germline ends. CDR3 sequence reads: CASSLARAPYGYTF. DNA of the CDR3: TGTGCCAGCAGCTTAGCTCGGGCCCCCTATGGCTACACCTTC.